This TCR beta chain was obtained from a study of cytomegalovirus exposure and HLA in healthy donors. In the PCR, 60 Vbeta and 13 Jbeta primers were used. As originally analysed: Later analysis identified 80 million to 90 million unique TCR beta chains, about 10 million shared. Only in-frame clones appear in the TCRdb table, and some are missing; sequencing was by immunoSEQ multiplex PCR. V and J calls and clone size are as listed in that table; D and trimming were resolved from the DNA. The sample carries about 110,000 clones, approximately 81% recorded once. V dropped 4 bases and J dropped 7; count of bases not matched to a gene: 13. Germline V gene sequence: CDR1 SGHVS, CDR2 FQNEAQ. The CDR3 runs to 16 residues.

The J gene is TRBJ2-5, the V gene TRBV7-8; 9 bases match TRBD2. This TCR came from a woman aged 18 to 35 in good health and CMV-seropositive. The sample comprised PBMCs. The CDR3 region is CASSSWGGRAPGTQYF. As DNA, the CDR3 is TGTGCCAGCAGCTCCTGGGGCGGGAGGGCCCCCGGGACCCAGTACTTC.